The 26 T cell receptor beta chains presented below share a single source sample, sequenced in a study of patients and donors after allogeneic stem cell transplantation. TCRdb re-called the RT-PCR reads with MiXCR, one entry per CDR3 protein. The profile shows more than 850,000 distinct CDR3 sequences, approximately 18% of them singletons. Material: blood, either unsorted or a sorted T cell fraction (not recorded which). The receptors here all came from a human donor who was either an allogeneic HSCT recipient or a stem cell or donor lymphocyte infusion donor (not recorded which). It is not recorded whose cells these are; they may come from a transplant donor.

This clonotype occurred a few times. A read error may account for a junction end that differs from germline. The V and J genes are TRBV7-7 and TRBJ2-1, with 9 bases identical to TRBD2. The CDR3 runs 16 residues. Germline V gene sequence: CDR1 SSHAT, CDR2 FNYEAQ (reference sequence). The CDR3: CASSKGVGGGAFEQFF. The CDR3 DNA reads TGTGCTAGCAGCAAGGGGGTTGGCGGGGGGGCGTTTGAGCAGTTCTTC.

Comments on this clonotype: One junction end disagrees with the germline gene, perhaps due to a read error. This rearrangement joins TRBV5-1 to TRBJ2-7; D is possibly TRBD2 (5 bases). This CDR3 is built from 15 residues. Germline CDR1 and CDR2: SGHRS and YFSETQ. Here the CDR3 DNA reads TGTGCCAGCAGCTTAGTAGGTGGGAGTGCCTACGAGCAGTACTTC. This gives the protein CASSLVGGSAYEQYF.

The chain employs TRBV28 and TRBJ1-1, with 7 bases identical to TRBD1. From germline, CDR1 is MDHEN and CDR2 SYDVKM. V gave up 10 bases and J gave up 0 bases; unmatched junction bases: 8. The CDR3 totals 14 residues. DNA of the CDR3: TGTGCCACCTCCACAGGGGCGGTGAACACTGAAGCTTTCTTT. It encodes CATSTGAVNTEAFF.

This rearrangement joins TRBV4-1 to TRBJ2-6; D call uncertain. Germline values: CDR1 MGHRA, CDR2 YSYEKL. Trimming pared 0 bases from V and 0 bases from J, leaving 9 bases between. The CDR3 consists of 17 residues. The chain's CDR3 is CASSQEPALSGANVLTF. The CDR3 DNA is TGCGCCAGCAGCCAAGAGCCAGCCCTCTCTGGGGCCAACGTCCTGACTTTC.

As regards this clonotype: This sequence may be a read error, since a much larger clone differs from it by one base. This chain uses TRBV12-3 or TRBV12-4 with TRBJ2-1; 11 positions agree with TRBD2. The CDR3 has 16 amino acids. Written as DNA, the CDR3 is TGTGCCAGCAGCACAACGGGACTAGCGGCAAACAATGAGCTGTTCTTC. Translated: CASSTTGLAANNELFF.

The genes are TRBV20-1 and TRBJ2-7; D assignment may be TRBD1 or TRBD2 (5 bases each). Trimming cost V 3 bases and J 2 bases, with 11 bases left between them. Per germline, CDR1 DFQATT and CDR2 SNEGSKA (reference sequence). The CDR3 has 13 amino acids. This CDR3 reads CSARAGDPYEQYF. The CDR3 coding sequence is TGCAGTGCTAGGGCCGGGGACCCCTACGAGCAGTACTTC.

This clonotype was picked up a small number of times. J is TRBJ1-1 and V is TRBV9; D not resolved. The germline CDR1 and CDR2 sequences are SGDLS and YYNGEE. With 0 bases removed from V and 1 base from J, the gap between germline ends came to 7 bases. This CDR3 is 14 amino acids long. In DNA, the CDR3 is TGTGCCAGCAGCGTAGGGGCTCGGAACACTGAAGCTTTCTTT. Encoded protein: CASSVGARNTEAFF.

This clonotype was recorded a few times. The chain couples TRBV5-1 to TRBJ2-1; D not certain. Germline CDR1 and CDR2: SGHRS and YFSETQ. The CDR3 covers 14 residues. V was trimmed by 0 bases and J by 9 bases, leaving 13 bases between them. This CDR3 reads CASSLEDRSAEQFF. CDR3 nucleotide sequence: TGCGCCAGCAGCTTGGAGGACCGATCGGCTGAGCAGTTCTTC.

The chain carries TRBV24-1 and TRBJ2-5; tentatively, D is TRBD1 (6 bases). Trimming stripped 4 bases from V and 5 bases from J, with 16 bases between. The CDR3 has 15 residues. Germline V gene lookup returns CDR1 KGHDR and CDR2 SFDVKD. The CDR3 region is CATSEVQGSGETQYF. In DNA, the CDR3 is TGTGCCACCAGTGAAGTACAGGGTTCGGGGGAGACCCAGTACTTC.

V and J are TRBV29-1 and TRBJ1-2; 9 bases match TRBD1. Germline-derived CDR1 and CDR2 are SQVTM and ANQGSEA. CDR3 length equals 16 residues. V trimming: 4 bases; J trimming: 5 bases; junction bases outside the gene matches: 14. Here the CDR3 reads CSVGVPGDRDPYGYTF. CDR3 in DNA: TGCAGCGTTGGTGTCCCTGGGGACAGGGACCCATATGGCTACACCTTC.

This clonotype was seen a handful of times. V gene TRBV12-3 or TRBV12-4 combines with J gene TRBJ2-7; tentative D call: TRBD1 (6 bases). This CDR3 region has 14 residues. Trimming shortened V by 5 bases and J by 4 bases, and 15 bases separated the two germline ends. The CDR3 here is CASSGPMGHYEQYF. The CDR3 DNA reads as TGTGCCAGCAGTGGACCTATGGGACATTACGAGCAGTACTTC.

The table lists this clonotype with a few counts. The CDR3 bases are TGTGCCAGCTACACCGGGGCCAACGTCCTGACTTTC. Translated, it gives CASYTGANVLTF. The J gene is TRBJ2-6, the V gene TRBV12-3 or TRBV12-4, with D uncertain. Deletions cut 8 bases from V and 4 bases from J, with 6 bases between. The CDR3 length is 12 residues.

This clonotype has only a few counts. This chain joins TRBV20-1 and TRBJ2-3; D assignment may be TRBD1 or TRBD2 (5 bases each). CDR1 and CDR2 from the germline V gene are DFQATT and SNEGSKA (reference sequence). Trimming stripped 6 bases from V and 3 bases from J, with 19 bases between. The CDR3 totals 15 residues. In DNA, the CDR3 is TGCAGTGCGGCAGGGACCCTGAAAGGGACAGATACGCAGTATTTT. Amino acid sequence: CSAAGTLKGTDTQYF.

This clonotype appeared many times. The rearrangement uses TRBV12-3 or TRBV12-4 and TRBJ2-7; D possibly matches TRBD1 or TRBD2 (5 bases each). This CDR3 has 12 residues. With 6 bases removed from V and 12 bases from J, the gap between germline ends came to 18 bases. The CDR3 nucleotides are TGTGCCAGCAGGAGGGTGACAGAAAAGCTGTACTTC. It codes for CASRRVTEKLYF.

The chain couples TRBV29-1 to TRBJ2-1; possible D gene TRBD2, 6 bases. This CDR3 region has 14 residues. V was trimmed by 4 bases and J by 2 bases, leaving 12 bases between them. CDR1 is SQVTM, CDR2 ANQGSEA, per germline. Here the CDR3 DNA reads TGCAGCGTTGTTTGGCGGGGTACCTACAATGAGCAGTTCTTC. The encoded protein is CSVVWRGTYNEQFF.

The chain joins TRBV20-1 to TRBJ2-5; 10 positions match TRBD1. Trimming at V came to 3 bases and at J to 10 bases, leaving 8 bases not matched to a gene. Germline V gene lookup returns CDR1 DFQATT and CDR2 SNEGSKA (reference sequence). The CDR3 extends over 13 amino acids. CDR3 in DNA: TGCAGTGCTAGTTACGGGACAGGGGAAGTCCAGTACTTC. Its protein is CSASYGTGEVQYF.

The table lists this clonotype with a few counts. The genes are TRBV28 and TRBJ2-1; D remains ambiguous. V was pared by 4 bases and J by 1 base, with 14 bases between. Germline V lookup: CDR1 MDHEN, CDR2 SYDVKM. CDR3 size: 16 residues. The CDR3 coding sequence is TGTGCCAGCAGTTCCACCCTCTACTCTTCCTACAATGAGCAGTTCTTC. Translation: CASSSTLYSSYNEQFF.

This clonotype was picked up a small number of times. The J gene is TRBJ2-4, the V gene TRBV7-9; tentative D call: TRBD1 (5 bases). Trimming shortened V by 4 bases and J by 9 bases, and 22 bases separated the two germline ends. The CDR3 length is 16 residues. Looked up from germline, CDR1 is SEHNR and CDR2 is FQNEAQ (reference sequence). CDR3 in DNA: TGTGCCAGCAGCTCGCCCGTGGACCAGGGATACGGCATTCAGTACTTC. Protein: CASSSPVDQGYGIQYF.

The genes are TRBV9 and TRBJ2-2, with a weak D call TRBD2 (6 bases). Deletions cut 0 bases from V and 0 bases from J, with 12 bases between. This CDR3 is built from 17 residues. Germline V gives CDR1 SGDLS, CDR2 YYNGEE. The CDR3 nucleotides are TGTGCCAGCAGCGTAGGGGCGGGGCGAGCGAACACCGGGGAGCTGTTTTTT. Its protein is CASSVGAGRANTGELFF.

This clonotype came up many times. The V gene is TRBV12-3 or TRBV12-4, the J gene TRBJ2-7; D might be TRBD1 (5 bases). Trimming removed 5 bases from V and 6 bases from J, with 17 bases in between. This CDR3 is built from 14 residues. The DNA of the CDR3 is TGTGCCAGCAGTCCGCTCCTGGTTGGGGCCGAGCAGTACTTC. Encoded protein: CASSPLLVGAEQYF.

The chain recombines TRBV7-3 with TRBJ1-4, with D possibly matching TRBD1 (5 bases). The CDR3 sequence is 15 residues long. V lost 5 bases and J 11 bases, leaving 21 bases between the germline ends. Germline loops: CDR1 SGHTA, CDR2 FQGTGA. CDR3 region: CASSHNGDKRQKLFF. CDR3 nucleotide sequence: TGTGCCAGCAGCCATAATGGGGATAAAAGACAGAAACTGTTTTTT. The full variable domain, completed using reference TRBV7-3 and TRBJ1-4, is GAGVSQTPSNKVTEKGKYVELRCDPISGHTALYWYRQSLGQGPEFLIYFQGTGAADDSGLPNDRFFAVRPEGSVSTLKIQRTERGDSAVYLCASSHNGDKRQKLFFGSGTQLSVL.

This clonotype was observed a few times. Here the CDR3 reads CSASSGGPFNYGYTF. CDR3 in DNA: TGCAGTGCTAGTTCAGGAGGGCCCTTTAACTATGGCTACACCTTC. The J gene is TRBJ1-2, the V gene TRBV20-1; D gene uncertain. The germline V gene has CDR1 DFQATT and CDR2 SNEGSKA (reference sequence). The CDR3 consists of 15 residues. The ends were cut back, 3 bases at V and 1 base at J, with 15 bases in the middle.

This clonotype showed up just a few times. This chain links TRBV10-3 with TRBJ2-7, with TRBD1 identical over 9 bases. Germline V CDR1 and CDR2: ENHRY, SYGVKD. This CDR3 is 14 amino acids long. Germline trimming cut 2 bases from V and 2 bases from J; bases unmatched to any gene: 1. CDR3 in DNA: TGTGCCATCAGTGAGGACAGGGGGGCCTACGAGCAGTACTTC. It encodes CAISEDRGAYEQYF.

The rearrangement joins TRBV12-3 or TRBV12-4 to TRBJ2-3, with a tentative D call TRBD2 (5 bases). The CDR3 covers 14 residues. V lost 10 bases to trimming and J lost 4 bases, with 18 bases between them. In DNA, the CDR3 is TGTGCCACCCAAGTAGGGAGTTCGGCAGATACGCAGTATTTT. Translation gives CATQVGSSADTQYF.

This clonotype is a singleton in its sample. The chain is built from TRBV7-6 and TRBJ2-2; D is possibly TRBD1 (6 bases). This CDR3 has 15 residues. Germline-derived CDR1 and CDR2 are SGHVS and FNYEAQ. V was clipped by 4 bases and J by 6 bases, with 15 bases between them. The CDR3 region is CASSYDRFGSGELFF. In DNA form, the CDR3 reads TGTGCCAGCAGCTACGACAGGTTCGGTTCCGGGGAGCTGTTTTTT.

This clonotype was picked up a small number of times. The chain recombines TRBV4-1 with TRBJ1-3, with a tentative D call TRBD1 (6 bases). Germline lookup yields CDR1 MGHRA and CDR2 YSYEKL. V lost 2 bases, J lost 1 base, and 9 bases lay in between. The CDR3 covers 15 residues. The CDR3 loop is CASSQPTGSGNTIYF. As DNA, the CDR3 is TGCGCCAGCAGCCAACCTACAGGGTCTGGAAACACCATATATTTT.